The 32 T cell receptor beta chains in this list originate from one sample, sequenced in a study of early T cells in non-severe SARS-CoV-2 infection. TCRdb ran MiXCR on the 5' RACE reads and lists one entry per CDR3 protein. The data show over 90,000 distinct CDR3 sequences, 12% seen once. Sequences were derived from whole blood, sampled at baseline. Receptor source: an adult who was a healthcare worker with PCR-confirmed SARS-CoV-2 infection or an uninfected control (not recorded which).

CDR3 protein: CASSLTDRGRPGNTIYF. The CDR3 region has the DNA TGTGCCAGCAGCTTGACAGACAGGGGGCGGCCTGGAAACACCATATATTTT. V gene TRBV5-8 combines with J gene TRBJ1-3; 10 nucleotides align to TRBD1. Looked up from germline, CDR1 is SGHTS and CDR2 is YDEGEE. V trimming: 1 base; J trimming: 2 bases; junction bases outside the gene matches: 6. CDR3 length: 17 amino acids.

This clonotype was seen at least ten times. The V call is TRBV20-1, the J call TRBJ2-1; D uncertain. V gave up 3 bases and J gave up 8 bases, with 2 bases separating them. The CDR3 contains 9 residues. The germline V gene has CDR1 DFQATT and CDR2 SNEGSKA (reference sequence). The CDR3 here is CSASYEQFF. As DNA, the CDR3 is TGCAGTGCTAGTTATGAGCAGTTCTTC.

The J gene is TRBJ2-1, the V gene TRBV11-2, with TRBD2 as a possible D gene (6 bases). In germline, CDR1 is SGHAT, CDR2 FQNNGV. Trimming stripped 8 bases from V and 2 bases from J, with 7 bases between. The CDR3 is 12 amino acids. CDR3 residues: CASAGTYNEQFF. The DNA for the CDR3 is TGTGCCAGCGCGGGGACCTACAATGAGCAGTTCTTC.

This clonotype has a handful of counts. The rearrangement uses TRBV24-1 and TRBJ2-1; D not resolved. CDR3 size: 13 residues. The V gene lost 4 bases and the J gene lost 3 bases, with 6 bases spanning the gap. Germline CDR1 and CDR2: KGHDR and SFDVKD. Written as DNA, the CDR3 is TGTGCCACCAGTGACGGCATCTACAATGAGCAGTTCTTC. It is translated as CATSDGIYNEQFF.

The chain joins TRBV9 to TRBJ2-2; no reliable D call. This CDR3 is 13 amino acids long. Trimming removed 4 bases at V and 4 bases at J, with 8 bases between. CDR1 is SGDLS, CDR2 YYNGEE, per germline. The CDR3 protein is CASSPPGTGELFF. CDR3 bases: TGTGCCAGCAGCCCACCCGGCACCGGGGAGCTGTTTTTT.

The rearrangement links TRBV4-1 to TRBJ2-1; no clear D gene. V shed 4 bases and J shed 9 bases, with 10 bases lying between them. This CDR3 has 12 residues. CDR1 is MGHRA, CDR2 YSYEKL, per germline. The CDR3 coding sequence is TGCGCCAGCAGCCTGACCAGCGCTGAGCAGTTCTTC. Residues: CASSLTSAEQFF.

The genes are TRBV10-3 and TRBJ2-7, with a possible D match to TRBD2 (6 bases). V lost 6 bases and J lost 7, with 16 bases in between. Germline CDR1 ENHRY, CDR2 SYGVKD. This CDR3 region has 13 residues. The CDR3 coding sequence is TGTGCCATCAGGACGGGGGTCGGGGAAGAGCAGTACTTC. Translating it yields CAIRTGVGEEQYF.

The chain has TRBV7-3 and TRBJ2-1; 8 positions match TRBD2. CDR3 length: 15 amino acids. From germline, CDR1 is SGHTA and CDR2 FQGTGA. J gave up 2 bases and V 5 bases, and 5 bases lay outside the gene matches. The CDR3 loop is CASSPQAGAYNEQFF. The CDR3 bases are TGTGCCAGCAGCCCACAAGCGGGGGCCTACAATGAGCAGTTCTTC.

This clonotype was seen at least ten times. The V gene is TRBV10-1, the J gene TRBJ2-2, with D perhaps matching TRBD1 (5 bases). With 3 bases removed from V and 9 bases from J, the gap between germline ends came to 11 bases. From germline, CDR1 is WNHNN and CDR2 SYGVQD (reference sequence). The CDR3 runs 13 residues. The CDR3 protein is CASSDVDKRELFF. CDR3 nucleotides: TGCGCCAGCAGTGATGTGGACAAGCGGGAGCTGTTTTTT.

The table lists this clonotype with many counts. The chain uses TRBV5-6 and TRBJ1-2, with 9 bases identical to TRBD1. Unmatched junction bases numbered 6, after V lost 4 bases and J lost 5 bases. This CDR3 spans 14 amino acids. Germline CDR1 SGHDT, CDR2 YYEEEE. CDR3 coding DNA: TGTGCCAGCAGCGGGAGGACAGGGGTGTATGGCTACACCTTC. Residues: CASSGRTGVYGYTF. Full variable domain (missing parts from reference TRBV5-6 and TRBJ1-2): DAGVTQSPTHLIKTRGQQVTLRCSPKSGHDTVSWYQQALGQGPQFIFQYYEEEERQRGNFPDRFSGHQFPNYSSELNVNALLLGDSALYLCASSGRTGVYGYTFGSGTRLTVV.

The chain joins TRBV3-1 to TRBJ1-5; D not certain. V shed 0 bases and J shed 7 bases, with 7 bases lying between them. The CDR3 is made up of 13 amino acids. Germline CDR1 LGHDT, CDR2 YNNKEL (reference sequence). CDR3 region: CASSQERRQPQHF. CDR3 nucleotide sequence: TGTGCCAGCAGCCAAGAACGGCGGCAGCCCCAGCATTTT.

The chain has TRBV5-6 and TRBJ2-3, with 7 bases aligning to TRBD2. CDR3 length: 17 residues. CDR1 and CDR2 (germline): SGHDT, YYEEEE. Trimming took 4 bases from V and 3 from J; bases not matched to a gene: 14. Here the CDR3 DNA reads TGTGCCAGCAGCCCCGGGGGGAATACCAGAACTACAGATACGCAGTATTTT. Translating gives CASSPGGNTRTTDTQYF.

This clonotype was observed a few times. This sequence joins TRBV18 and TRBJ2-3, with 10 bases that match TRBD1. The ends lost 6 bases at V and 7 bases at J; junction bases unmatched: 10. Germline values: CDR1 KGHSH, CDR2 LQKENI. This CDR3 is built from 15 residues. CDR3 in amino acids: CASSPDRGQGNTQYF. CDR3 DNA: TGTGCCAGCTCCCCCGACAGGGGGCAAGGAAATACGCAGTATTTT. The full variable domain, in which reference TRBV18 and TRBJ2-3 provide the parts outside the CDR3, is NAGVMQNPRHLVRRRGQEARLRCSPMKGHSHVYWYRQLPEEGLKFMVYLQKENIIDESGMPKERFSAEFPKEGPSILRIQQVVRGDSAAYFCASSPDRGQGNTQYFGPGTRLTVL.

The rearrangement links TRBV18 to TRBJ2-5, with D possibly TRBD1 on 5 matching bases. Germline values: CDR1 KGHSH, CDR2 LQKENI. Trimming cost V 8 bases and J 0 bases, with 10 bases left between them. This CDR3 has 13 amino acids. The CDR3 DNA is TGTGCCAGCGCGCAGGGTAACCAAGAGACCCAGTACTTC. It codes for CASAQGNQETQYF.

This clonotype was detected many times. The chain joins TRBV2 to TRBJ2-1; TRBD2 matches 12 bases. This CDR3 spans 16 amino acids. Germline trimming cut 7 bases from V and 8 bases from J; bases unmatched to any gene: 12. Germline V gene data show CDR1 as SNHLY and CDR2 as FYNNEI. This CDR3 reads CASTPFGLAGKDEQFF. CDR3 sequence (DNA): TGTGCCAGCACCCCTTTCGGACTAGCGGGAAAGGATGAGCAGTTCTTC.

This chain joins TRBV20-1 and TRBJ2-7, with 7 bases aligning to TRBD2. The CDR3 totals 14 residues. Germline V gene sequence: CDR1 DFQATT, CDR2 SNEGSKA (reference sequence). The junction had 7 bases not matched to a gene; V was cut back by 2 bases and J by 3 bases. The CDR3 here is CSARSSAGNYEQYF. CDR3 DNA sequence: TGCAGTGCTAGAAGTTCAGCGGGAAACTACGAGCAGTACTTC.

This clonotype was recorded many times. The chain is built from TRBV7-2 and TRBJ1-5; weak D call: TRBD1 (5 bases). V shed 5 bases and J shed 3 bases, with 14 bases lying between them. In germline, CDR1 is SGHTA, CDR2 FQGNSA. The CDR3 loop spans 15 amino acids. CDR3 amino acids: CASSLTAGYNQPQHF. The DNA of the CDR3 is TGTGCCAGCAGCCTCACAGCAGGGTACAATCAGCCCCAGCATTTT.

The chain couples TRBV18 to TRBJ1-5, with D unresolved. Per germline, CDR1 KGHSH and CDR2 LQKENI. With 0 bases removed from V and 2 bases from J, the gap between germline ends came to 8 bases. This CDR3 is 15 amino acids long. CDR3 sequence reads: CASSPPSGGNQPQHF. The CDR3 region has the DNA TGTGCCAGCTCACCACCGAGCGGGGGCAATCAGCCCCAGCATTTT.

This clonotype was counted between two and nine times. This chain uses TRBV5-1 with TRBJ2-5; 13 bases line up with TRBD2. The V gene end was trimmed by 5 bases and the J gene end by 5 bases; junction bases not matched to a gene: 9. This CDR3 comprises 16 residues. Germline assignment: CDR1 SGHRS and CDR2 YFSETQ. The CDR3 sequence: CASSSGLAGWSETQYF. The CDR3 region has the DNA TGCGCCAGCAGTTCGGGACTAGCGGGATGGAGCGAGACCCAGTACTTC.

This clonotype was seen only a few times. The gene calls are TRBV20-1 and TRBJ1-5, with D unclear. The V end lost 2 bases, the J end lost 10 bases, and 15 bases lay between the germline ends. CDR1 is DFQATT, CDR2 SNEGSKA, per germline (reference sequence). CDR3 length: 13 residues. The CDR3 loop reads CSARPPGLLPQHF. The CDR3 DNA reads as TGCAGTGCTAGACCCCCCGGACTCCTTCCCCAGCATTTT.

This clonotype was observed a few times. The chain recombines TRBV28 with TRBJ2-3; D is uncertain. The V gene lost 4 bases and the J gene lost 4 bases, with 18 bases spanning the gap. This CDR3 contains 16 residues. Per the germline V gene, CDR1 is MDHEN and CDR2 is SYDVKM. The CDR3 is CASSSTQYGFSDTQYF. The DNA for the CDR3 is TGTGCCAGCAGTTCCACGCAGTACGGGTTCTCAGATACGCAGTATTTT.

This clonotype came up many times. The V call is TRBV20-1, the J call TRBJ2-5; D not resolved. The CDR3 totals 11 residues. CDR1 is DFQATT, CDR2 SNEGSKA, per germline (reference sequence). The V gene lost 6 bases and the J gene lost 10 bases, with 15 bases spanning the gap. This CDR3 reads CSARRWPGQYF. As DNA, the CDR3 is TGCAGTGCCCGTCGCTGGCCCGGCCAGTACTTC.

This chain's CDR3 is CASSLKKTSGAPRNEQFF. CDR3 coding DNA: TGTGCCAGCAGTTTAAAAAAGACTAGCGGGGCTCCCAGGAATGAGCAGTTCTTC. The rearrangement uses TRBV12-3 or TRBV12-4 and TRBJ2-1; 11 nucleotides match TRBD2. The CDR3 has 18 amino acids. V was clipped by 2 bases and J by 7 bases; unmatched bases: 13.

There are many counts of this clonotype. V and J are TRBV28 and TRBJ2-3, with 11 bases fitting TRBD2. The CDR3 extends over 18 amino acids. The germline V gene has CDR1 MDHEN and CDR2 SYDVKM. J gave up 3 bases and V 6 bases, and 14 bases lay outside the gene matches. The CDR3 sequence is CASSNGGRLAGFTDTQYF. The CDR3, as DNA: TGTGCCAGCAGCAACGGGGGCCGACTAGCGGGGTTTACAGATACGCAGTATTTT. Drawing the rest from reference TRBV28 and TRBJ2-3, the complete variable domain is DVKVTQSSRYLVKRTGEKVFLECVQDMDHENMFWYRQDPGLGLRLIYFSYDVKMKEKGDIPEGYSVSREKKERFSLILESASTNQTSMYLCASSNGGRLAGFTDTQYFGPGTRLTVL.

A few counts support this clonotype. The gene calls are TRBV7-2 and TRBJ1-5; TRBD1 is a possible D gene (5 bases). The CDR3 is 15 amino acids. V shed 4 bases and J shed 0 bases, with 10 bases lying between them. Per germline, CDR1 SGHTA and CDR2 FQGNSA. CDR3 loop: CASSSLGASNQPQHF. CDR3 nucleotides: TGTGCCAGCAGCTCTCTAGGGGCTAGCAATCAGCCCCAGCATTTT.

At least ten counts were recorded for this clonotype. V gene TRBV3-1 combines with J gene TRBJ1-3; D ambiguous. Trimming removed 4 bases at V and 6 bases at J, with 10 bases between. The CDR3 loop spans 13 amino acids. Per germline, CDR1 LGHDT and CDR2 YNNKEL (reference sequence). Written as DNA, the CDR3 is TGTGCCAGCAGCCCCTCTCGAGAAAACACCATATATTTT. Translation: CASSPSRENTIYF. Full variable domain (rest looked up from reference TRBV3-1 and TRBJ1-3): DTAVSQTPKYLVTQMGNDKSIKCEQNLGHDTMYWYKQDSKKFLKIMFSYNNKELIINETVPNRFSPKSPDKAHLNLHINSLELGDSAVYFCASSPSRENTIYFGEGSWLTVV.

The chain carries TRBV5-1 and TRBJ2-2, with D unresolved. Germline CDR1 and CDR2: SGHRS and YFSETQ. This CDR3 comprises 15 residues. Between the trimmed V and J ends, which lost 1 base and 6 bases, there was a span of 13 bases. CDR3 DNA: TGCGCCAGCAGCTTGTCTGCCCGCTGGGCCGGGGAGCTGTTTTTT. Translation: CASSLSARWAGELFF.

This clonotype was seen more than once but under ten times. The chain is built from TRBV25-1 and TRBJ2-3; TRBD1 might be the D (7 bases). The CDR3 is 15 amino acids. V gave up 6 bases and J gave up 2 bases, with 15 bases separating them. Germline CDR1 and CDR2: MGHDK and SYGVNS. The DNA of the CDR3 is TGTGCCAGCAGGCCCCAGGGGGGCGTCACAGATACGCAGTATTTT. Protein sequence: CASRPQGGVTDTQYF. The whole variable domain, remainder taken from reference TRBV25-1 and TRBJ2-3, is EADIYQTPRYLVIGTGKKITLECSQTMGHDKMYWYQQDPGMELHLIHYSYGVNSTEKGDLSSESTVSRIRTEHFPLTLESARPSHTSQYLCASRPQGGVTDTQYFGPGTRLTVL.

Comments on this clonotype: The junction shows a germline mismatch at one end, possibly a read error. V and J are TRBV7-7 and TRBJ2-2; D remains unclear. This CDR3 is built from 14 residues. Germline V gene data show CDR1 as SSHAT and CDR2 as FNYEAQ (reference sequence). Written as DNA, the CDR3 is TGTGCTAGCAGCCCTTGGGGTGGATCCGGGGAGCTGTTTTTT. It codes for CASSPWGGSGELFF.

This clonotype was seen ten or more times. This chain joins TRBV7-8 and TRBJ2-5, with a tentative D call TRBD2 (6 bases). Trimming stripped 1 base from V and 5 bases from J, with 14 bases between. This CDR3 is built from 15 residues. Germline V gene sequence: CDR1 SGHVS, CDR2 FQNEAQ. The chain's CDR3 is CASSLGSSVVETQYF. The CDR3, as DNA: TGTGCCAGCAGCTTAGGGTCTAGCGTTGTTGAGACCCAGTACTTC.

The genes are TRBV11-2 and TRBJ2-3; a possible D gene is TRBD2 (6 bases). V was clipped by 0 bases and J by 3 bases, with 10 bases between them. Germline CDR1 SGHAT, CDR2 FQNNGV. CDR3 length: 15 amino acids. CDR3 amino acids: CASSLDGSGTDTQYF. CDR3 DNA: TGTGCCAGCAGCTTAGACGGGAGTGGTACAGATACGCAGTATTTT.

This clonotype was observed a few times. This chain connects TRBV5-1 to TRBJ2-3; TRBD2 matches 10 bases. CDR3 length: 16 residues. V lost 3 bases and J lost 4; bases outside the gene matches: 8. Germline CDR1 SGHRS, CDR2 YFSETQ. The DNA for the CDR3 is TGCGCCAGCAGCTGGGGAGCGGGGGGGCCCTCAGATACGCAGTATTTT. Translating it yields CASSWGAGGPSDTQYF.